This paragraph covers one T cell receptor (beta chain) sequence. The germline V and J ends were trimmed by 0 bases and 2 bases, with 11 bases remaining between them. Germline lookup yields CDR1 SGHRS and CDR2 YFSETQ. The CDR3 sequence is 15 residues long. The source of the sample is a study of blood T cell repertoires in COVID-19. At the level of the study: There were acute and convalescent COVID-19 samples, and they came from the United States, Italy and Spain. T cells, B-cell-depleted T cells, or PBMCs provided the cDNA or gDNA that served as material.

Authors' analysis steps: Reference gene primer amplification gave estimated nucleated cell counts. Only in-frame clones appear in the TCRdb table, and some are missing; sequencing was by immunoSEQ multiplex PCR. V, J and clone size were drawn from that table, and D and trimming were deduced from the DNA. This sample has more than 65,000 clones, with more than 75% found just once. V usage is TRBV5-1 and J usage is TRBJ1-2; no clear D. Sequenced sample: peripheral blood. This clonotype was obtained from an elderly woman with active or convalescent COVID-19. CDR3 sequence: CASSLGQSPNYGYTF. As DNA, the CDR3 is TGCGCCAGCAGCTTGGGGCAGTCACCAAACTATGGCTACACCTTC.